The 30 T cell receptor beta chains listed next were all sequenced from one sample in a study of radiotherapy plus CTLA-4 blockade in lung cancer. The protocol was immunoSEQ multiplex PCR, while the TCRdb copy is restricted to in-frame clones and leaves out a portion. The sample lists some 92,000 clones, 75% to 85% occurring once. The specimen comprised peripheral blood, sampled from a patient treated with radiotherapy plus ipilimumab. These receptors all stem from a human donor with non-small cell lung cancer who had a partial response to radiotherapy plus ipilimumab.

This sequence joins TRBV27 and TRBJ2-2; 11 nucleotides line up with TRBD1. The CDR3 runs to 16 residues. V was clipped by 5 bases and J by 4 bases; unmatched bases: 6. Germline V CDR1 and CDR2: MNHEY, SMNVEV (reference sequence). For the CDR3, the DNA is TGTGCCAGCAGTCGAGGGACAGGGGGTGTCACCGGGGAGCTGTTTTTT. Residues: CASSRGTGGVTGELFF.

The genes are TRBV19 and TRBJ1-2, with TRBD1 matching over 8 bases. This CDR3 spans 15 amino acids. The V and J ends lost 6 bases and 8 bases, in that order; junction bases with no gene match: 14. Germline V gene lookup returns CDR1 LNHDA and CDR2 SQIVND (reference sequence). This chain's CDR3 is CASSSKRTGTGGYTF. As DNA, the CDR3 is TGTGCCAGTAGCTCTAAGCGGACAGGGACTGGCGGCTACACCTTC. The whole variable domain, filled in from reference TRBV19 and TRBJ1-2, reads DGGITQSPKYLFRKEGQNVTLSCEQNLNHDAMYWYRQDPGQGLRLIYYSQIVNDFQKGDIAEGYSVSREKKESFPLTVTSAQKNPTAFYLCASSSKRTGTGGYTFGSGTRLTVV.

V and J are TRBV30 and TRBJ2-1, with D tentatively TRBD2 (7 bases). V lost 3 bases and J lost 7, with 19 bases in between. In germline, CDR1 is GTSNPN, CDR2 SVGIG (reference sequence). The CDR3 spans 15 residues. CDR3 nucleotides: TGTGCCTGGAGAGGGGGGGGGAACCGCCTTAATGAGCAGTTCTTC. This gives the protein CAWRGGGNRLNEQFF.

The chain employs TRBV18 and TRBJ2-5, with TRBD1 identical over 8 bases. The CDR3 contains 13 residues. Germline V CDR1 and CDR2: KGHSH, LQKENI. J lost 4 bases, V lost 6 bases, and 4 bases had no gene match. Written as DNA, the CDR3 is TGTGCCAGCTCTCGCGACAGGGGAGAGACCCAGTACTTC. Its translation: CASSRDRGETQYF.

The V call is TRBV13, the J call TRBJ1-1, with unresolved D. The CDR3 runs 13 residues. V dropped 1 base and J dropped 1 base, with 4 bases sitting between them. From germline, CDR1 is PRHDT and CDR2 FYEKMQ (reference sequence). CDR3 residues: CASSLDGNTEAFF. The CDR3 DNA reads as TGTGCCAGCAGCTTAGACGGGAACACTGAAGCTTTCTTT.

This chain connects TRBV6-5 to TRBJ2-1, with a weak D call TRBD1 (5 bases). CDR1 is MNHEY and CDR2 is SVGAGI in the germline V gene. V lost 6 bases and J lost 14, with 17 bases in between. The CDR3 runs to 12 residues. CDR3 sequence (DNA): TGTGCCAGCAGCGTAAGGGGATCCGGAGAGTTCTTC. This translates into CASSVRGSGEFF.

The V and J genes are TRBV5-6 and TRBJ2-5; TRBD2 is a possible D gene (5 bases). The CDR3 runs to 15 residues. Between the trimmed V and J ends, which lost 0 bases and 5 bases, there was a span of 14 bases. CDR1 and CDR2 (germline): SGHDT, YYEEEE. The CDR3, as DNA: TGTGCCAGCAGCTTGGTCGGGGAAGTCTGGGAGACCCAGTACTTC. Translated, it gives CASSLVGEVWETQYF.

This clone has more than one count but fewer than ten. The chain links TRBV30 to TRBJ2-1; 14 bases agree with TRBD2. CDR3 size: 17 residues. J was trimmed by 7 bases and V by 0 bases; bases with no gene match: 8. Germline V gene lookup returns CDR1 GTSNPN and CDR2 SVGIG (reference sequence). Written as DNA, the CDR3 is TGTGCCTGGAGTGTCCGACTAGCGGGAGGGGGGTTAAATGAGCAGTTCTTC. Its translation is CAWSVRLAGGGLNEQFF.

The chain is built from TRBV7-2 and TRBJ2-2, with 8 positions matching TRBD2. CDR1 and CDR2 from the germline V gene are SGHTA and FQGNSA. The CDR3 has 19 residues. The junction had 18 bases not matched to a gene; V was cut back by 5 bases and J by 4 bases. For the CDR3, the DNA is TGTGCCAGCAGCCCCCGCGGGGGGTGGAGGGGCGGAACCACCGGGGAGCTGTTTTTT. It yields the protein CASSPRGGWRGGTTGELFF.

V is TRBV5-1 and J is TRBJ2-1, with 9 bases aligning to TRBD2. Unmatched junction bases numbered 10, after V lost 0 bases and J lost 6 bases. Germline CDR1 is SGHRS and CDR2 is YFSETQ. The CDR3 totals 17 residues. For the CDR3, the DNA is TGCGCCAGCAGCTTGGCCGGAGTTAGCGGGAGAGCCAATGAGCAGTTCTTC. Translating gives CASSLAGVSGRANEQFF.

V gene TRBV19 combines with J gene TRBJ2-5, with a weak D call TRBD2 (6 bases). Germline V lookup: CDR1 LNHDA, CDR2 SQIVND (reference sequence). V lost 5 bases to trimming and J lost 5 bases, with 15 bases between them. The CDR3 spans 14 residues. The CDR3 DNA follows: TGTGCCAGTAGTCAGGGTGGAGGGTACGAGACCCAGTACTTC. Amino acids: CASSQGGGYETQYF.

This chain uses TRBV6-1 with TRBJ1-5; D gene unclear. Looked up from germline, CDR1 is MNHNS and CDR2 is SASEGT. There are 14 residues in the CDR3. V shed 3 bases and J shed 5 bases, with 11 bases lying between them. CDR3 region: CASSDDNADQPQHF. CDR3 nucleotides: TGTGCCAGCAGTGACGACAACGCCGATCAGCCCCAGCATTTT.

V gene TRBV9 combines with J gene TRBJ2-5, with TRBD2 matching over 7 bases. The germline CDR1 and CDR2 sequences are SGDLS and YYNGEE. Germline trimming cut 4 bases from V and 4 bases from J; bases unmatched to any gene: 16. The CDR3 runs to 17 residues. The CDR3 reads CASSPRFGGGPRETQYF. For the CDR3, the DNA is TGTGCCAGCAGCCCCCGCTTTGGGGGAGGGCCTCGAGAGACCCAGTACTTC. Together with reference TRBV9 and TRBJ2-5, the CDR3 gives the full variable domain: DSGVTQTPKHLITATGQRVTLRCSPRSGDLSVYWYQQSLDQGLQFLIQYYNGEERAKGNILERFSAQQFPDLHSELNLSSLELGDSALYFCASSPRFGGGPRETQYFGPGTRLLVL.

This rearrangement joins TRBV10-1 to TRBJ2-4; maybe TRBD1 (5 bases). V was clipped by 0 bases and J by 7 bases, with 10 bases between them. Per germline, CDR1 WNHNN and CDR2 SYGVQD (reference sequence). The CDR3 consists of 14 residues. In DNA, the CDR3 is TGCGCCAGCAGTGAGTCTGGGGCCGATAACATTCAGTACTTC. Amino acids: CASSESGADNIQYF.

This clone was detected many times. The chain employs TRBV7-9 and TRBJ2-2, with D maybe TRBD2 (5 bases). The length of the CDR3 is 14 residues. V dropped 2 bases and J dropped 5 bases, with 9 bases sitting between them. Per germline, CDR1 SEHNR and CDR2 FQNEAQ (reference sequence). The CDR3 bases are TGTGCCAGCAGCTTATTTGAGGGAACCGGGGAGCTGTTTTTT. This sequence encodes CASSLFEGTGELFF.

V usage is TRBV7-2 and J usage is TRBJ1-4, with 8 bases matching TRBD1. V dropped 5 bases and J dropped 8; count of bases not matched to a gene: 10. This CDR3 contains 15 residues. Looked up from germline, CDR1 is SGHTA and CDR2 is FQGNSA. DNA of the CDR3: TGTGCCAGCAGCGCGCTGACAGGGGTAGAAGAAAAACTGTTTTTT. This translates into CASSALTGVEEKLFF.

The chain joins TRBV7-2 to TRBJ2-1; a possible D gene is TRBD2 (5 bases). The V gene lost 4 bases and the J gene lost 5 bases, with 6 bases spanning the gap. The CDR3 runs 12 residues. Germline V CDR1 and CDR2: SGHTA, FQGNSA. In DNA, the CDR3 is TGTGCCAGCAGCTCGAGGGACAATGAGCAGTTCTTC. Translation gives CASSSRDNEQFF.

The rearrangement uses TRBV11-2 and TRBJ2-3; 9 positions agree with TRBD2. Germline V gene lookup returns CDR1 SGHAT and CDR2 FQNNGV. The CDR3 sequence is 17 residues long. J lost 2 bases, V lost 4 bases, and 10 bases had no gene match. The CDR3 region is CASSSEATSGYTDTQYF. The CDR3, as DNA: TGTGCCAGCAGCTCGGAAGCGACTAGCGGCTACACAGATACGCAGTATTTT.

This clone has more than one count but fewer than ten. The chain recombines TRBV6-6 with TRBJ1-3, with a weak D call TRBD1 (6 bases). V was shortened by 7 bases and J by 8 bases, with 18 bases between the two germline ends. Per germline, CDR1 MNHNY and CDR2 SVGAGI (reference sequence). This CDR3 contains 14 residues. Here the CDR3 DNA reads TGTGCCAGCACCAAAAGGGGGATGGAGGACACCATATATTTT. Translation: CASTKRGMEDTIYF.

This clone was seen more than once but under ten times. The rearrangement uses TRBV7-3 and TRBJ2-2; TRBD1 matches at 8 bases. The CDR3 contains 13 residues. V shed 5 bases, J shed 6 bases, and the junction held 2 bases outside the gene matches. In germline, CDR1 is SGHTA, CDR2 FQGTGA. Here the CDR3 reads CASSATGAGELFF. CDR3 in DNA: TGTGCCAGCAGCGCGACAGGGGCCGGGGAGCTGTTTTTT.

V usage is TRBV5-1 and J usage is TRBJ2-7; D not certain. Per the germline V gene, CDR1 is SGHRS and CDR2 is YFSETQ. There are 14 residues in the CDR3. The V and J ends lost 4 bases and 1 base respectively, with 12 bases between them. CDR3 residues: CASSPNRDSYEQYF. The CDR3 DNA follows: TGCGCCAGCAGCCCGAACAGAGATTCCTACGAGCAGTACTTC.

This chain joins TRBV5-1 and TRBJ2-3; 9 bases line up with TRBD2. The CDR3 covers 15 residues. CDR1 is SGHRS, CDR2 YFSETQ, per germline. With 0 bases clipped from V and 5 bases from J, the junction kept 4 bases outside the gene matches. CDR3 loop: CASSLGLAGRDTQYF. CDR3 sequence (DNA): TGCGCCAGCAGCTTGGGGCTAGCGGGACGAGATACGCAGTATTTT. The whole variable domain, filled in from reference TRBV5-1 and TRBJ2-3, reads KAGVTQTPRYLIKTRGQQVTLSCSPISGHRSVSWYQQTPGQGLQFLFEYFSETQRNKGNFPGRFSGRQFSNSRSEMNVSTLELGDSALYLCASSLGLAGRDTQYFGPGTRLTVL.

The genes are TRBV19 and TRBJ1-5, with 8 bases identical to TRBD1. Germline-derived CDR1 and CDR2 are LNHDA and SQIVND (reference sequence). This CDR3 has 18 amino acids. After removal of 9 bases from V and 0 bases from J, the junction contained 16 bases not matched to a gene. Written as DNA, the CDR3 is TGTGCCAGCAAAGGGGGACTGACAGGGGACCTTAGCAATCAGCCCCAGCATTTT. It specifies CASKGGLTGDLSNQPQHF.

J is TRBJ2-5 and V is TRBV7-2, with 7 bases lining up with TRBD2. V gave up 1 base and J gave up 5 bases; unmatched junction bases: 10. The CDR3 totals 16 residues. Germline CDR1 and CDR2: SGHTA and FQGNSA. CDR3 sequence: CASSLVGGGPWETQYF. The CDR3 DNA follows: TGTGCCAGCAGCTTAGTCGGGGGAGGGCCTTGGGAGACCCAGTACTTC.

The table lists this clone with a count of one. This chain links TRBV5-4 with TRBJ2-1; D not certain. The length of the CDR3 is 11 residues. CDR1 and CDR2 from the germline V gene are SGHNT and YYREEE (reference sequence). Trimming took 0 bases from V and 8 from J, leaving 3 bases between them. CDR3 region: CASSLVDEQFF. The CDR3 DNA sequence: TGTGCCAGCAGCTTGGTCGATGAGCAGTTCTTC.

The chain is built from TRBV28 and TRBJ1-2; D uncertain. The V end lost 5 bases, the J end lost 5 bases, and 12 bases lay between the germline ends. The germline V gene encodes CDR1 MDHEN and CDR2 SYDVKM. This CDR3 has 13 amino acids. The CDR3 DNA is TGTGCCAGCAGTGCCAACAGTGGGTATGGCTACACCTTC. Translation: CASSANSGYGYTF.

The chain uses TRBV28 and TRBJ1-4; D uncertain. This CDR3 comprises 14 residues. Germline CDR1 is MDHEN and CDR2 is SYDVKM. Trimming stripped 6 bases from V and 8 bases from J, with 16 bases between. The CDR3 here is CASRTGRTIEKLFF. The CDR3 DNA reads as TGTGCCAGCAGGACGGGGAGAACCATAGAAAAACTGTTTTTT.

The chain has TRBV29-1 and TRBJ2-1, with TRBD1 matching over 8 bases. Germline CDR1 reads SQVTM; CDR2 reads ANQGSEA. The CDR3 covers 15 residues. With V trimmed by 2 bases and J by 4 bases, 7 bases remained unmatched. CDR3 bases: TGCAGCGTTGAATCGGCGGGACAGGCGTACAATGAGCAGTTCTTC. This encodes CSVESAGQAYNEQFF.

The V gene is TRBV19, the J gene TRBJ1-2; 10 bases agree with TRBD1. The germline CDR1 and CDR2 sequences are LNHDA and SQIVND (reference sequence). Trimming cost V 6 bases and J 5 bases; bases outside gene matches: 9. The CDR3 totals 15 residues. CDR3 nucleotides: TGTGCCAGTAGCACCCGACAGGGGGCTGGGTATGGCTACACCTTC. Translation gives CASSTRQGAGYGYTF.

The chain joins TRBV4-2 to TRBJ2-1, with TRBD1 as a possible D gene (8 bases). From germline, CDR1 is LGHNA and CDR2 YNFKEQ. Trimming cost V 0 bases and J 8 bases, with 26 bases left between them. The CDR3 consists of 19 residues. The CDR3 here is CASSQDTPGGQVRPHEQFF. In DNA form, the CDR3 reads TGTGCCAGCAGCCAAGATACTCCGGGGGGACAGGTGCGTCCCCATGAGCAGTTCTTC.